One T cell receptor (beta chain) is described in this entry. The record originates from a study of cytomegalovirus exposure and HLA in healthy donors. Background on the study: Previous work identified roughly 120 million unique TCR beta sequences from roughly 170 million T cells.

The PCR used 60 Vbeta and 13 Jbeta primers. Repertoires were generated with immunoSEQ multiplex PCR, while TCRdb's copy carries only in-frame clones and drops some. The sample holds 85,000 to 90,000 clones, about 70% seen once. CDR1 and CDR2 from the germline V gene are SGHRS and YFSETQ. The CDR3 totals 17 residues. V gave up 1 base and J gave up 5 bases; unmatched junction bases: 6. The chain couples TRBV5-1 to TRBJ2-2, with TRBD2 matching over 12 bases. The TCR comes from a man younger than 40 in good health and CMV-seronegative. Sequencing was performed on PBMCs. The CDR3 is CASSLRTSGEGTGELFF. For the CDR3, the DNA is TGCGCCAGCAGCTTGAGGACTAGCGGGGAAGGTACCGGGGAGCTGTTTTTT.